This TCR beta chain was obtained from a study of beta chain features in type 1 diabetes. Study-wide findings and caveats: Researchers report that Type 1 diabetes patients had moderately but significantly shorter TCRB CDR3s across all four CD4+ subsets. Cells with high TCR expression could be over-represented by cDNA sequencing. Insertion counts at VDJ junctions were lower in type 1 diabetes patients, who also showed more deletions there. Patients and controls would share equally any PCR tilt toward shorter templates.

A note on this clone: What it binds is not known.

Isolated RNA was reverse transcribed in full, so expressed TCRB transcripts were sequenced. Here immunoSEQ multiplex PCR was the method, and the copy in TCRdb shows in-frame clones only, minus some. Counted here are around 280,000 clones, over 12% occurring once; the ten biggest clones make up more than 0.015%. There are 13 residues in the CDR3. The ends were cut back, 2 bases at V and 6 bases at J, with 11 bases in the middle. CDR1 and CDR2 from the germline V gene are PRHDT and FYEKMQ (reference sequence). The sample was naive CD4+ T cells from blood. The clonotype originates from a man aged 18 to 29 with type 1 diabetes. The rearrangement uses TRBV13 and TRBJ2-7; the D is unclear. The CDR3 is CASSLLSGGEQYF. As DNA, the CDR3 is TGTGCCAGCAGCTTACTAAGTGGCGGCGAGCAGTACTTC.